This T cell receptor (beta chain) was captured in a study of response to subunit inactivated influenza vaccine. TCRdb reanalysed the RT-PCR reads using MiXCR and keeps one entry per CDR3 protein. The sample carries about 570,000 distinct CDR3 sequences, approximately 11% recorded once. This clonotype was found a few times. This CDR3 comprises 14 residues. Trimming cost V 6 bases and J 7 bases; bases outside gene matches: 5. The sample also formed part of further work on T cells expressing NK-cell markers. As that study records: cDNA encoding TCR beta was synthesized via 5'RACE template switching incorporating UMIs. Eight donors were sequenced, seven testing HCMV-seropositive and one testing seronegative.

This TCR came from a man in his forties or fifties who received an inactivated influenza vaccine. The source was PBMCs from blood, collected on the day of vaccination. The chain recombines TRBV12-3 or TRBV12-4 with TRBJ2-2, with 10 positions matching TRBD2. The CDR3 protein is CASSTRTSGGELFF. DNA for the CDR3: TGTGCCAGCAGCACCCGGACTAGCGGCGGGGAGCTGTTTTTT.